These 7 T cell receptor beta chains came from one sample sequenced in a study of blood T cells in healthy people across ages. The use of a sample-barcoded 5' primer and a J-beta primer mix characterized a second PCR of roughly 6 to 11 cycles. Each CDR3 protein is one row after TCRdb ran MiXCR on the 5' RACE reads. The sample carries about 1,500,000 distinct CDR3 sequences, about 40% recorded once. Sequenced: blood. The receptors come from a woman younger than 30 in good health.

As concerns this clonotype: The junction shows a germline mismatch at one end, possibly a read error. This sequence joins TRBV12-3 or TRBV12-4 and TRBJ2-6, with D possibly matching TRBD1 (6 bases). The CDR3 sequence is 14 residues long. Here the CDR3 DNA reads TGTGCCAGCAGTTGGGACACTGGGGCCAACGTCTTGACTTTC. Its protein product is CASSWDTGANVLTF.

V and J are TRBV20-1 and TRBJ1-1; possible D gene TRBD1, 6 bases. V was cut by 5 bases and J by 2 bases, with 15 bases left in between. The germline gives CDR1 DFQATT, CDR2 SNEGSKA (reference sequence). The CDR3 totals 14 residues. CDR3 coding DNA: TGCAGTGCTTTCAGGACAGACACCAACACTGAAGCTTTCTTT. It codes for CSAFRTDTNTEAFF.

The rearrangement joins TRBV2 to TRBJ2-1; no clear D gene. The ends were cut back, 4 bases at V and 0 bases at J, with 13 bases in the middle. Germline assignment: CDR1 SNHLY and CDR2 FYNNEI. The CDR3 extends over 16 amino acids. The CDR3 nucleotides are TGTGCCAGCAGTGTCCGAGCAACGAGCTCCTACAATGAGCAGTTCTTC. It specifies CASSVRATSSYNEQFF.

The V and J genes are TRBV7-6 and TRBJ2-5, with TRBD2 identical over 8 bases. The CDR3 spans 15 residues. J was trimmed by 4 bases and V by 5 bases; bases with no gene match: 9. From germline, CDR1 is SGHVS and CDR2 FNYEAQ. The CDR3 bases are TGTGCCAGCAGCCCTTCCCTAGCGGGCCGAGAGACCCAGTACTTC. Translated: CASSPSLAGRETQYF.

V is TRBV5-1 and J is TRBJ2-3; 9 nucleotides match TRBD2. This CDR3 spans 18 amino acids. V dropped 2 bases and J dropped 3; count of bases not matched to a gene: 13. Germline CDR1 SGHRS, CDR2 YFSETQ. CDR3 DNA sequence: TGCGCCAGCAGCTTCCTAGCGGGGACGACAGGAGGGACAGATACGCAGTATTTT. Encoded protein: CASSFLAGTTGGTDTQYF.

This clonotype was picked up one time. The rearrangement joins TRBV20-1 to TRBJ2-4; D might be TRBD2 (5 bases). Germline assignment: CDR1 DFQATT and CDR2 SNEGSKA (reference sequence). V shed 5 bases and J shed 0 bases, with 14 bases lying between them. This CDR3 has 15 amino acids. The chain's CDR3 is CSAFLASQAKNIQYF. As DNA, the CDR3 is TGCAGTGCTTTCCTCGCTAGCCAAGCCAAAAACATTCAGTACTTC.

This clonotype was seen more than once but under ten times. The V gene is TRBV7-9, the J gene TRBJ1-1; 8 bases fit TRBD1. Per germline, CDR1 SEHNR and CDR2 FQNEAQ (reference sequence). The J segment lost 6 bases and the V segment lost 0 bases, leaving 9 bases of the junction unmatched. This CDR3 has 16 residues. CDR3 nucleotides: TGTGCCAGCAGCTTAGCACCCGGACAGGGTAGGGCTGAAGCTTTCTTT. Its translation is CASSLAPGQGRAEAFF. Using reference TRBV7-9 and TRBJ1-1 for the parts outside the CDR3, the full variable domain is DTGVSQNPRHKITKRGQNVTFRCDPISEHNRLYWYRQTLGQGPEFLTYFQNEAQLEKSRLLSDRFSAERPKGSFSTLEIQRTEQGDSAMYLCASSLAPGQGRAEAFFGQGTRLTVV.